The clone carrying this T cell receptor beta chain was counted a few times. The entry originates in a study of early T cells in non-severe SARS-CoV-2 infection. Attached unique molecular identifiers marked individual cDNA molecules. Each CDR3 protein gets one entry after TCRdb re-called the 5' RACE reads with MiXCR. The sample shows some 77,000 distinct CDR3 sequences, approximately 5% of them seen only once. CDR1 and CDR2 (germline): SGHNT, YYREEE (reference sequence). V gave up 0 bases and J gave up 4 bases, with 7 bases separating them. CDR3 length: 14 residues. The material was whole blood, obtained at baseline. The chain uses TRBV5-4 and TRBJ2-2, with D unclear. The clonotype originates from an adult who was a healthcare worker with PCR-confirmed SARS-CoV-2 infection or an uninfected control (not recorded which). As DNA, the CDR3 is TGTGCCAGCAGCTTGGAACGGGTCACCGGGGAGCTGTTTTTT. Translated, it gives CASSLERVTGELFF.